What follows are 8 T cell receptor beta chains derived from one specimen sequenced in a study of cytomegalovirus exposure and HLA in healthy donors. The protocol was immunoSEQ multiplex PCR, while the TCRdb copy is restricted to in-frame clones and leaves out a portion. The sample includes some 100,000 clones, 70% to 90% of them seen just once. Specimen: PBMCs. These receptors all come from a man aged 18 to 30 in good health and CMV-seronegative.

The rearrangement uses TRBV6-6 and TRBJ1-5; D is ambiguous. Per germline, CDR1 MNHNY and CDR2 SVGAGI (reference sequence). The CDR3 sequence is 15 residues long. Trimming shortened V by 7 bases and J by 2 bases, and 15 bases separated the two germline ends. The CDR3 sequence is CASTPTIGGNQPQHF. The CDR3 nucleotides are TGTGCCAGCACACCCACAATCGGGGGCAATCAGCCCCAGCATTTT.

This chain connects TRBV4-1 to TRBJ2-1; TRBD2 aligns across 8 bases. The V and J ends lost 0 bases and 4 bases, in that order; junction bases with no gene match: 5. From germline, CDR1 is MGHRA and CDR2 YSYEKL. The CDR3 is 16 residues long. The CDR3 region has the DNA TGCGCCAGCAGCCAAGAGTTGGTAGCGGGGTACAATGAGCAGTTCTTC. This translates into CASSQELVAGYNEQFF.

The gene calls are TRBV30 and TRBJ1-6; TRBD1 matches 7 bases. Looked up from germline, CDR1 is GTSNPN and CDR2 is SVGIG (reference sequence). CDR3 length: 13 residues. CDR3 sequence: CAYGQGVNSPLHF. CDR3 DNA: TGTGCTTATGGGCAGGGGGTAAATTCACCCCTCCACTTT.

The chain employs TRBV28 and TRBJ2-7, with TRBD2 matching 7 bases. Germline V gene sequence: CDR1 MDHEN, CDR2 SYDVKM. After removal of 7 bases from V and 4 bases from J, the junction contained 13 bases not matched to a gene. The length of the CDR3 is 15 residues. CDR3 in DNA: TGTGCCAGCACAGAGACGGCGGGAGTATTATACGAGCAGTACTTC. Protein product: CASTETAGVLYEQYF. Full variable domain (rest looked up from reference TRBV28 and TRBJ2-7): DVKVTQSSRYLVKRTGEKVFLECVQDMDHENMFWYRQDPGLGLRLIYFSYDVKMKEKGDIPEGYSVSREKKERFSLILESASTNQTSMYLCASTETAGVLYEQYFGPGTRLTVT.

V usage is TRBV5-6 and J usage is TRBJ1-1; the D gene is possibly TRBD1 (6 bases). CDR3 length: 17 amino acids. Germline V gene data show CDR1 as SGHDT and CDR2 as YYEEEE. V was clipped by 0 bases and J by 1 base, with 16 bases between them. The CDR3, as DNA: TGTGCCAGCAGCTTGGCCATAGGGGGAAAATGGAACACTGAAGCTTTCTTT. Amino acids: CASSLAIGGKWNTEAFF. Full variable domain (remainder filled in from reference TRBV5-6 and TRBJ1-1): DAGVTQSPTHLIKTRGQQVTLRCSPKSGHDTVSWYQQALGQGPQFIFQYYEEEERQRGNFPDRFSGHQFPNYSSELNVNALLLGDSALYLCASSLAIGGKWNTEAFFGQGTRLTVV.

The rearrangement uses TRBV11-2 and TRBJ1-1; D call uncertain. This CDR3 region has 12 residues. The V and J ends lost 1 base and 7 bases respectively, with 7 bases between them. Looked up from germline, CDR1 is SGHAT and CDR2 is FQNNGV. The DNA for the CDR3 is TGTGCCAGCAGCTTAGTCTCGGGTGAAGCTTTCTTT. Translation gives CASSLVSGEAFF.

The chain recombines TRBV10-3 with TRBJ1-3; a possible D gene is TRBD1 (6 bases). The CDR3 has 14 residues. Trimming took off 11 bases at V and 0 bases at J, with 14 bases between the two ends. The germline V gene encodes CDR1 ENHRY and CDR2 SYGVKD. CDR3 nucleotides: TGTGCCCACAGGGCGACCAGCTCTGGAAACACCATATATTTT. Residues: CAHRATSSGNTIYF.

The chain has TRBV11-2 and TRBJ2-7; 7 bases fit TRBD2. Per germline, CDR1 SGHAT and CDR2 FQNNGV. The length of the CDR3 is 14 residues. With 6 bases clipped from V and 2 bases from J, the junction kept 7 bases outside the gene matches. In nucleotides, the CDR3 is TGTGCCAGCAGTCGACCTAGCGGCACCTACGAGCAGTACTTC. Translation: CASSRPSGTYEQYF.